The rows below give T cell receptor beta chains drawn from one sample of a study of cytomegalovirus exposure and HLA in healthy donors. Profiling relied on immunoSEQ multiplex PCR, and the TCRdb table lists in-frame clones only, not all of them. Seen here are over 200,000 clones, about 80% observed once, and the top ten hold around 0.57%. Input material: PBMCs. The source is a middle-aged woman in good health and CMV-seronegative. CDR3s include the opening cysteine and the closing phenylalanine or tryptophan. Each record gives: V gene, J gene, clone size, D gene, CDR3 length, CDR3 protein, CDR3 DNA. A D gene is named only where the DNA matches it firmly. Where a row states a size, it is once, few, many or the class of an expanded clone; other rows omit it.

TRBV7-9	TRBJ1-3	once	.	15	CASSPPGGHGNTIYF	TGTGCCAGCAGCCCGCCGGGGGGACACGGAAACACCATATATTTT
TRBV5-6	TRBJ2-5	.	TRBD1	16	CASSPTWGQFQETQYF	TGTGCCAGCAGCCCTACCTGGGGACAGTTCCAAGAGACCCAGTACTTC
TRBV5-4	TRBJ1-1	once	.	14	CASSLAGGNTEAFF	TGTGCCAGCAGCTTGGCCGGGGGGAACACTGAAGCTTTCTTT
TRBV2	TRBJ1-6	.	.	12	CASSWEGSPLHF	TGTGCCAGCAGCTGGGAGGGTTCACCCCTCCACTTT
TRBV2	TRBJ2-1	once	TRBD2	15	CASSEASGAGGEQFF	TGTGCCAGCAGTGAGGCTAGCGGGGCCGGGGGTGAGCAGTTCTTC
TRBV9	TRBJ1-1	few	.	13	CASSQGMNTEAFF	TGTGCCAGCAGTCAGGGAATGAACACTGAAGCTTTCTTT
TRBV11-2	TRBJ2-1	.	.	14	CASSLDSSWDEQFF	TGTGCCAGCAGCTTAGACTCTAGTTGGGATGAGCAGTTCTTC
TRBV10-3	TRBJ1-1	.	.	14	CATAERTVNTEAFF	TGTGCCACTGCCGAAAGGACAGTCAACACTGAAGCTTTCTTT
TRBV19	TRBJ1-1	.	.	13	CASSINRNTEAFF	TGTGCCAGTAGTATAAATAGGAACACTGAAGCTTTCTTT
TRBV12-5	TRBJ1-1	.	TRBD1	13	CASGLQGATEAFF	TGTGCTAGTGGTTTACAGGGGGCGACTGAAGCTTTCTTT
TRBV9	TRBJ1-2	.	.	15	CASSVEWGDRSGYTF	TGTGCCAGCAGCGTAGAGTGGGGAGACAGGTCGGGCTACACCTTC
TRBV7-8	TRBJ1-6	.	.	15	CASSQPAGIYSPLHF	TGTGCCAGCAGCCAGCCCGCGGGGATTTATTCACCCCTCCACTTT
TRBV19	TRBJ1-1	.	.	13	CARPRGPNTEAFF	TGTGCCAGACCCAGGGGACCGAACACTGAAGCTTTCTTT
TRBV18	TRBJ2-1	.	.	13	CASSPVVGSEQFF	TGTGCCAGCTCACCGGTCGTAGGGAGTGAGCAGTTCTTC
TRBV15	TRBJ2-2	.	TRBD1	16	CATSRDTQGATGELFF	TGTGCCACCAGCAGAGATACGCAGGGGGCAACCGGGGAGCTGTTTTTT
TRBV5-6	TRBJ1-1	.	TRBD1	15	CASSTPGQGYTEAFF	TGTGCCAGCAGTACCCCGGGACAGGGATACACTGAAGCTTTCTTT